The clone carrying this T cell receptor beta chain is a singleton in its sample. Its specificity is not known. This entry comes from a study of cytomegalovirus exposure and HLA in healthy donors. About the research overall: A subsequent analysis reported that the 95 to 150 validation repertoires were produced on the same platform that had also been used for the approximately 700 first-cohort repertoires.

Clones were sequenced by immunoSEQ multiplex PCR, and TCRdb holds only the in-frame ones, with some missing. The sample shows 150,000 to 200,000 clones, about 90% of them seen only once. V gave up 2 bases and J gave up 4 bases, with 8 bases separating them. CDR1 is SGHTA, CDR2 FQGTGA, per germline. The CDR3 totals 13 residues. Whole-study findings and limits: With high specificity and sensitivity, the classifier reportedly diagnosed cytomegalovirus status. Cytomegalovirus association was listed for 164 TCR beta chains.

The chain uses TRBV7-3 and TRBJ1-2; tentatively, D is TRBD1 (5 bases). Sequencing was done on a sample of PBMCs. This TCR came from a woman aged 18-35 years in good health and CMV-seropositive. CDR3 in DNA: TGTGCCAGCAGCTTAGGGGCCTCCTATGGCTACACCTTC. Translation gives CASSLGASYGYTF.